One sample yielded the 21 T cell receptor beta chains listed below, sequenced in a study of cytomegalovirus exposure and HLA in healthy donors. Use of 60 Vbeta and 13 Jbeta primers characterized the PCR. The repertoire was sequenced with immunoSEQ multiplex PCR; TCRdb's copy has only in-frame clones and lacks some. The sample comprises 100,000 to 150,000 clones, roughly 73% of which are singletons, and approximately 4.3% rests with the top ten. The sample comprised PBMCs. These receptors all come from a man in his sixties in good health and CMV-seropositive.

This clone was recorded a few times. The CDR3 region is CASRTTDSPLHF. CDR3 bases: TGTGCCAGCAGGACGACAGATTCACCCCTCCACTTT. The chain couples TRBV6-6 to TRBJ1-6; D might be TRBD1 (5 bases). CDR3 length: 12 residues. Germline V CDR1 and CDR2: MNHNY, SVGAGI (reference sequence). V was pared by 6 bases and J by 8 bases, with 8 bases between.

The chain combines TRBV19 with TRBJ2-2; tentatively, D is TRBD1 (5 bases). V lost 5 bases to trimming and J lost 1 base, with 8 bases between them. Germline loops: CDR1 LNHDA, CDR2 SQIVND (reference sequence). The CDR3 has 14 residues. The CDR3 region has the DNA TGTGCCAGTAGTGTACAGGTGAACACCGGGGAGCTGTTTTTT. This gives the protein CASSVQVNTGELFF.

V usage is TRBV10-1 and J usage is TRBJ2-7, with 10 bases lining up with TRBD1. The trim removed 6 bases at V and 4 bases at J, leaving 3 bases unmatched. The germline gives CDR1 WNHNN, CDR2 SYGVQD (reference sequence). The CDR3 is 13 residues long. The CDR3 is CASSRDRGYEQYF. The CDR3 DNA reads as TGCGCCAGCAGCCGGGACAGGGGATACGAGCAGTACTTC.

The chain links TRBV5-1 to TRBJ2-3; D gene unclear. The V end lost 4 bases, the J end lost 6 bases, and 18 bases lay between the germline ends. CDR1 is SGHRS, CDR2 YFSETQ, per germline. This CDR3 contains 15 residues. In DNA, the CDR3 is TGCGCCAGCAGCCTCCCCCGCGTAGCTACGGATACGCAGTATTTT. Its protein is CASSLPRVATDTQYF.

Only one count was recorded for this clone. This chain links TRBV29-1 with TRBJ1-1; D not resolved. In germline, CDR1 is SQVTM, CDR2 ANQGSEA. Trimming stripped 4 bases from V and 6 bases from J, with 9 bases between. The length of the CDR3 is 11 residues. CDR3 nucleotides: TGCAGCGTTGGAGGAGGGTCTGAAGCTTTCTTT. This codes for CSVGGGSEAFF.

This chain uses TRBV7-9 with TRBJ2-7; D gene uncertain. The CDR3 consists of 13 residues. V was pared by 3 bases and J by 6 bases, with 12 bases between. CDR1 and CDR2 (germline): SEHNR, FQNEAQ (reference sequence). This CDR3 is CASSFQALPEQYF. CDR3 nucleotides: TGTGCCAGCAGCTTCCAGGCCCTCCCCGAGCAGTACTTC.

As for this clone: Other DNA sequences of this sample code for an identical CDR3. The DNA of the CDR3 is TGCGCCAGCAGCCAAGACGCAGGATACGAGCAGTACTTC. Translating it yields CASSQDAGYEQYF. This chain joins TRBV4-1 and TRBJ2-7; D is ambiguous. V shed 0 bases and J shed 4 bases, with 7 bases lying between them. The V gene's germline CDR1 is MGHRA and CDR2 YSYEKL. This CDR3 contains 13 residues.

The CDR3 sequence: CASSPRLPQPQHF. The DNA of the CDR3 is TGCGCCAGCAGCCCCCGGTTGCCACAGCCCCAGCATTTT. This chain links TRBV4-1 with TRBJ1-5; no clear D. CDR3 length: 13 residues. Between the trimmed V and J ends, which lost 4 bases and 7 bases, there was a span of 11 bases. CDR1 and CDR2 from the germline V gene are MGHRA and YSYEKL.

This sequence joins TRBV11-2 and TRBJ1-1, with D possibly TRBD1 on 5 matching bases. This CDR3 is 14 amino acids long. The germline V gene has CDR1 SGHAT and CDR2 FQNNGV. Trimming pared 5 bases from V and 0 bases from J, leaving 10 bases between. CDR3 DNA sequence: TGTGCCAGCAGCCAAGCGACAGTGAACACTGAAGCTTTCTTT. This gives the protein CASSQATVNTEAFF.

This clone has just one count. The rearrangement uses TRBV7-9 and TRBJ1-5; D remains ambiguous. Germline V lookup: CDR1 SEHNR, CDR2 FQNEAQ (reference sequence). The CDR3 sequence is 14 residues long. V was pared by 5 bases and J by 0 bases, with 8 bases between. The CDR3 protein is CASSQIGSNQPQHF. Written as DNA, the CDR3 is TGTGCCAGCAGCCAAATCGGTAGCAATCAGCCCCAGCATTTT.

This chain uses TRBV6-6 with TRBJ1-4; TRBD1 might be the D (6 bases). V lost 4 bases and J lost 2, with 11 bases in between. Germline CDR1 is MNHNY and CDR2 is SVGAGI (reference sequence). The CDR3 runs 15 residues. CDR3 nucleotides: TGTGCCAGCAGTTTCGGACAGACCACTAATGAAAAACTGTTTTTT. It encodes CASSFGQTTNEKLFF.

The chain is built from TRBV28 and TRBJ1-2; D is unresolved. The CDR3 sequence is 13 residues long. V lost 3 bases and J lost 6, with 11 bases in between. CDR1 is MDHEN and CDR2 is SYDVKM in the germline V gene. CDR3 DNA sequence: TGTGCCAGCAGTTTCGCGGCGGGCAATGGCTACACCTTC. This gives the protein CASSFAAGNGYTF.

Of note for this clone: At one of its ends the junction is not consistent with the germline gene, which may arise from a read error. The chain is built from TRBV7-9 and TRBJ1-1; D unresolved. CDR1 is SEHNR and CDR2 is FQNEAQ in the germline V gene (reference sequence). The CDR3 spans 15 residues. In nucleotides, the CDR3 is TGTTCCAGCAGCTTAGTTGGCAGAGGATTCACTGAAGCTTTCTTT. It is translated as CSSSLVGRGFTEAFF.

This clone was observed a handful of times. This sequence joins TRBV6-1 and TRBJ1-6; perhaps TRBD1 as D (6 bases). Germline V gives CDR1 MNHNS, CDR2 SASEGT. This CDR3 comprises 14 residues. The V end was cut by 8 bases, the J end by 3 bases, with 11 bases between. CDR3 nucleotides: TGTGCCAGCCGGGCAGGGGACTATAATTCACCCCTCCACTTT. Its protein product is CASRAGDYNSPLHF.

This chain connects TRBV7-9 to TRBJ2-4; possibly TRBD2 for D (6 bases). The CDR3 has 14 residues. Trimming took off 2 bases at V and 8 bases at J, with 13 bases between the two ends. Germline V CDR1 and CDR2: SEHNR, FQNEAQ (reference sequence). The CDR3 sequence: CASSLSVEGDIQYF. The CDR3 bases are TGTGCCAGCAGCTTAAGTGTGGAGGGTGACATTCAGTACTTC.

V is TRBV10-1 and J is TRBJ2-2; 10 positions match TRBD2. Germline trimming cut 5 bases from V and 1 base from J; bases unmatched to any gene: 4. CDR1 and CDR2 from the germline V gene are WNHNN and SYGVQD (reference sequence). CDR3 length: 16 amino acids. The CDR3 DNA reads TGCGCCAGCAGTTCCTGGACTAGCGGGAACACCGGGGAGCTGTTTTTT. Its protein product is CASSSWTSGNTGELFF.

This chain links TRBV7-6 with TRBJ1-6, with D unclear. This CDR3 is built from 16 residues. Trimming took 5 bases from V and 0 from J, leaving 11 bases between them. Germline V gives CDR1 SGHVS, CDR2 FNYEAQ. This chain's CDR3 is CASSLRESSYNSPLHF. The CDR3 DNA is TGTGCCAGCAGCCTCCGGGAAAGCTCCTATAATTCACCCCTCCACTTT.

This clone was seen at least ten times. The rearrangement uses TRBV4-2 and TRBJ2-1, with 7 bases matching TRBD2. Trimming at V came to 0 bases and at J to 7 bases, leaving 6 bases not matched to a gene. Germline CDR1 and CDR2: LGHNA and YNFKEQ. The CDR3 is made up of 15 amino acids. The CDR3 reads CASSQERGFRNEQFF. The CDR3 DNA reads as TGTGCCAGCAGCCAAGAGCGGGGGTTCAGGAATGAGCAGTTCTTC.

The chain uses TRBV5-1 and TRBJ1-1; D perhaps matches TRBD1 (6 bases). This CDR3 is 13 amino acids long. V was cut by 4 bases and J by 5 bases, with 12 bases left in between. From germline, CDR1 is SGHRS and CDR2 YFSETQ. The CDR3 is CASSPPDSTEAFF. CDR3 DNA: TGCGCCAGCAGCCCGCCGGACAGTACTGAAGCTTTCTTT.

The CDR3 reads CASSLQALNSPLHF. The CDR3 bases are TGTGCCAGCAGCTTACAGGCGCTGAATTCACCCCTCCACTTT. The chain carries TRBV9 and TRBJ1-6; TRBD1 is a possible D gene (5 bases). The germline gives CDR1 SGDLS, CDR2 YYNGEE. The CDR3 runs 14 residues. Trimming took 4 bases from V and 7 from J, leaving 12 bases between them.

There are a few counts of this clone. The chain employs TRBV5-1 and TRBJ1-3, with 9 bases fitting TRBD1. Germline trimming cut 5 bases from V and 0 bases from J; bases unmatched to any gene: 12. CDR3 size: 18 residues. Germline lookup yields CDR1 SGHRS and CDR2 YFSETQ. CDR3 amino acids: CASRPGTGSYHSGNTIYF. The CDR3 region has the DNA TGCGCCAGCAGACCCGGGACAGGGTCGTACCACTCTGGAAACACCATATATTTT.